The rows below give T cell receptor beta chains drawn from one sample of a study of regulatory T cells in long-lasting Graves disease. MiXCR, run by TCRdb on the multiplex PCR reads, gives a single entry per CDR3 protein. The sample consists of 500,000 to 800,000 distinct CDR3 sequences, about 30% of them appearing once. The material was peripheral blood mononuclear cells (PBMCs), obtained when the disease was refractory, from a patient treated with antithyroid drugs. These receptors came from a female donor with Graves disease. Each CDR3 is given with its conserved first and last residue. A D gene is named only where the DNA matches it firmly. For some rows the clone size is stated as once, few or many, or as a class when expanded; others skip it.

abundance,v_gene,d_gene,j_gene,CDR3nt,CDR3aa
many,TRBV11-2,TRBD1,TRBJ1-5,TGTGCCAGCAGCTTTCGACAGGGTGCCTGGCCCCAGCATTTT,CASSFRQGAWPQHF
-,TRBV20-1,-,TRBJ1-2,TGCAGTGCTAGGGGTAGGGAGAGGTATGGCTACACCTTC,CSARGRERYGYTF
-,TRBV7-2,-,TRBJ1-2,TGTGCCAGCAGCTTAGCGCCGGTGACAGTAAACTATGGCTACACCTTC,CASSLAPVTVNYGYTF
few,TRBV20-1,TRBD1,TRBJ1-2,TGCAGTGCTAGAGATCGGCTCACAGGGGTTTATGGCTACACCTTC,CSARDRLTGVYGYTF
-,TRBV10-3,-,TRBJ2-1,TGTGCCACAGGAAGGGAGTTTGATGAGCAGTTCTTC,CATGREFDEQFF
-,TRBV7-9,-,TRBJ1-2,TGTGCCAGCAGCGTCGTTAGGACATTCTCTAACTATGGCTACACCTTC,CASSVVRTFSNYGYTF
-,TRBV18,TRBD1,TRBJ1-6,TGTGCCAGCTCACCACTTCAAGGACAGGGGGCATCGGGTTCACCCCTCCACTTT,CASSPLQGQGASGSPLHF
many,TRBV28,-,TRBJ2-5,TGTGCCAGCAGTTCCACCACCGGGACCTACCAAGAGACCCAGTACTTC,CASSSTTGTYQETQYF
-,TRBV19,TRBD1,TRBJ1-5,TGTGCCAGTAGTAGGGAGACAGGGAGCAATCAGCCCCAGCATTTT,CASSRETGSNQPQHF
many,TRBV19,-,TRBJ1-1,TGTGCCAGTAGTATGTTTGGGGGCCTACGATACACTGAAGCTTTCTTT,CASSMFGGLRYTEAFF
many,TRBV5-1,TRBD1,TRBJ2-6,TGTGCCAGCAGTTTGGACAGGGGCTCCGGGGCCAACGTCCTGACTTTC,CASSLDRGSGANVLTF
-,TRBV20-1,-,TRBJ1-2,TGCAGTGCTAGTGAAGATAACTATGGCTACACCTTC,CSASEDNYGYTF
few,TRBV11-2,-,TRBJ2-5,TGTGCCAGCAGCTTAGAAGGCAGACAAGAGACCCAGTACTTC,CASSLEGRQETQYF
-,TRBV29-1,TRBD1,TRBJ1-2,TGCAGCGTTGAAGTCCCTTCTATAGGACAGGGGGCGGGCTACACCTTC,CSVEVPSIGQGAGYTF
few,TRBV2,TRBD1,TRBJ1-5,TGTGCCGGCGGGACAGGAAATCAGCCCCAGCATTTT,CAGGTGNQPQHF
many,TRBV20-1,-,TRBJ2-7,TGCAGTGCTAGAGATGGTTACGAGCAGTACTTC,CSARDGYEQYF
many,TRBV28,-,TRBJ1-2,TGTGCCAGCAGCCCGACAGGAGACTATGGCTACACCTTC,CASSPTGDYGYTF
few,TRBV29-1,-,TRBJ2-1,TGCAGCGTCGCGAGGCAGGGAATTTACAATGAGCAGTTCTTC,CSVARQGIYNEQFF
-,TRBV6-1,-,TRBJ1-5,TGTGCCAGCCTACAGGCCTATAGCAATCAGCCCCAGCATTTT,CASLQAYSNQPQHF
-,TRBV6-1,-,TRBJ2-6,TGTGCCAGCAGTGAGAACAGGGTGGGGCGGGCCAACGTCCTGACTTTC,CASSENRVGRANVLTF
-,TRBV11-2,-,TRBJ2-3,TGTGCCAGCGGTCAACCGGGAGCTACGCAGTATTTT,CASGQPGATQYF
-,TRBV2,-,TRBJ2-7,TGTGCCAGCAGTGTTTCTGGGGGCCTCGAGCAGTACTTC,CASSVSGGLEQYF
many,TRBV2,-,TRBJ2-7,TGTGCCGCATTAAGTTTTCTAGCCTCGTACGAGCAGTACTTC,CAALSFLASYEQYF
many,TRBV2,TRBD1,TRBJ2-5,TGTGCCAGCAGGTACAGGGGTAGAGAGACCCAGTACTTC,CASRYRGRETQYF
-,TRBV30,TRBD1,TRBJ1-4,TGTGCCTGGTCCAGGGACAGGGGTGAAAAACTGTTTTTT,CAWSRDRGEKLFF
few,TRBV2,-,TRBJ1-2,TGTGCCAGCAGAGCCAAGGCGCGGGGCCGGGCGGACTATAGCTACACCTTC,CASRAKARGRADYSYTF
many,TRBV12-3/TRBV12-4,TRBD2,TRBJ2-5,TGTGCCAGCAGTGAGACTAGCGGGAAAGAGACCCAGTACTTC,CASSETSGKETQYF
few,TRBV19,-,TRBJ1-1,TGTGCCAGTAGTATAGTAGGGGCCACTGAAGCTTTCTTT,CASSIVGATEAFF
-,TRBV7-2,TRBD2,TRBJ2-5,TGTGCCAGCAGCTTAGCGGCCACTAGCGGAGAGACCCAGTACTTC,CASSLAATSGETQYF
few,TRBV12-3/TRBV12-4,TRBD1,TRBJ2-1,TGTGCCAGCGGGTACTCCGGGACAGGGGGCAATGAGCAGTTCTTC,CASGYSGTGGNEQFF
once,TRBV2,-,TRBJ2-3,TGTGCCAGCGGTTTCGAGCAGGCAGATACGCAGTATTTT,CASGFEQADTQYF
-,TRBV4-1,TRBD1,TRBJ1-5,TGCGCCAGCAGCCATGCACCGAGACAGGGGTTTCGGGATCAGCCCCAGCATTTT,CASSHAPRQGFRDQPQHF
few,TRBV6-1,-,TRBJ1-4,TGTGCCAGCAGTAACCGGGTCAACGGAGTGAAACTGTTTTTT,CASSNRVNGVKLFF
-,TRBV6-1,-,TRBJ1-5,TGTGCCAGCAGTGAAGCAAGACAGCCGAATCAGCCCCAGCATTTT,CASSEARQPNQPQHF
many,TRBV6-5,-,TRBJ1-2,TGTGCCAGCAGTTACTCGACGGACTATGGCTACACCTTC,CASSYSTDYGYTF
few,TRBV5-1,TRBD1,TRBJ1-2,TGCGCCAGCAGCCCCCTTGAATACAGGGGGCCTAACTATGGCTACACCTTC,CASSPLEYRGPNYGYTF
-,TRBV12-3/TRBV12-4,-,TRBJ1-1,TGTGCCAGCAGGACCGGGACCAAAGCTTTCTTT,CASRTGTKAFF
few,TRBV3-1,-,TRBJ1-3,TGTGCCAGCAGCCAGAATGCCGTCGGAAACACCATATATTTT,CASSQNAVGNTIYF
-,TRBV2,-,TRBJ1-3,TGTGCCAGCAGTGCAGGGAGGGGACCCCTACCCTCTGGAAACACCATATATTTT,CASSAGRGPLPSGNTIYF
few,TRBV28,-,TRBJ1-3,TGTGCCAGCAGCTTTCAGGGAAACTCTGGAAACACCATATATTTT,CASSFQGNSGNTIYF
few,TRBV5-1,TRBD1,TRBJ2-7,TGCGCCAGCAGCCCCGACGGACAGGGCACCTACGAGCAGTACTTC,CASSPDGQGTYEQYF
-,TRBV19,-,TRBJ1-2,TGTGCCAGTAGCGTAACAGGGACCTCTAACTATGGCTACACCTTC,CASSVTGTSNYGYTF
few,TRBV19,-,TRBJ2-5,TGTGCCAGTAATCCGGGCCAGGGCCGAGAGACCCAGTACTTC,CASNPGQGRETQYF
-,TRBV19,TRBD1,TRBJ2-7,TGTGCCAGTAGTATAGGACAGGGTGGCTACGAGCAGTACTTC,CASSIGQGGYEQYF
few,TRBV27,-,TRBJ1-5,TGTGCCAGCAGTTCGCGGGGGAGACCCCCTAGCAATCAGCCCCAGCATTTT,CASSSRGRPPSNQPQHF
many,TRBV11-2,TRBD2,TRBJ2-7,TGTGCCAGCAGCCTCAGGGGACCTAGCGGGAGAAACGAGCAGTACTTC,CASSLRGPSGRNEQYF
many,TRBV6-1,-,TRBJ1-2,TGTGCCAGCATGCGGGGGCCGGACCGCTATGGCTACACCTTC,CASMRGPDRYGYTF
-,TRBV6-2/TRBV6-3,-,TRBJ1-3,TGTGCCAGCAGGCGACAGGTCGACTCTGGAAACACCATATATTTT,CASRRQVDSGNTIYF